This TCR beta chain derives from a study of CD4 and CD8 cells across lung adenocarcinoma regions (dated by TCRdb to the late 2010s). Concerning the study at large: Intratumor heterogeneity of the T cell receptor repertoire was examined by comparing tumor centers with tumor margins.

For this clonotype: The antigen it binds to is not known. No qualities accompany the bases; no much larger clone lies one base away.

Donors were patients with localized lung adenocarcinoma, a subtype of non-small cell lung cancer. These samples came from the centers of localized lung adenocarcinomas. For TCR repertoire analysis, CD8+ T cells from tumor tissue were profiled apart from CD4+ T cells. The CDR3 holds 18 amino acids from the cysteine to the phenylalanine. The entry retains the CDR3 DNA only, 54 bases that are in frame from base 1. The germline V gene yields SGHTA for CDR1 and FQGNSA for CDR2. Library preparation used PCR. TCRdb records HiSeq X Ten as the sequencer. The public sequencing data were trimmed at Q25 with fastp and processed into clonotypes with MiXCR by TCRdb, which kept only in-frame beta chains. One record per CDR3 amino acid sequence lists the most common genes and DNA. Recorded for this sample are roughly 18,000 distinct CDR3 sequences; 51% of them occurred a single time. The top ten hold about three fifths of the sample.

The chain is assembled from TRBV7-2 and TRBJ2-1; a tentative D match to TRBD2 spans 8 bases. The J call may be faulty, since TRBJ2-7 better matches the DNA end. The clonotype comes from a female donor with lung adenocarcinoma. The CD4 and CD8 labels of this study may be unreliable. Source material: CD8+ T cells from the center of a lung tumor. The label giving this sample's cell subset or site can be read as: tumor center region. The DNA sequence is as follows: TGTGCCAGCAGCCAAGTGGGACTAGGGGGCCGCGTCAAAGAGACGCAGTACTTC. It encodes CASSQVGLGGRVKETQYF.